This T cell receptor (beta chain) was profiled in a study of graft-versus-host responses after intestinal transplantation. Sequencing was performed with immunoSEQ multiplex PCR; in TCRdb, only in-frame clones are kept and a portion is missing. Of 75,000 to 100,000 clones listed, approximately 85% are singletons. The CDR3 is made up of 19 amino acids. This clonotype originated in a human patient who received an intestinal transplant, so some T cells may come from the graft donor. The chain recombines TRBV12-2 with TRBJ2-1; the D call TRBD2 from the table was never checked on the DNA. TRBV12-2 is given as a pseudogene. Specimen: PBMCs, collected 255 days after intestinal transplant. CDR3 sequence: CASRLVSGGRPGGNNEQFF. The CDR3 coding sequence is TGTGCAAGTCGCTTAGTATCGGGCGGGAGGCCCGGTGGCAACAATGAGCAGTTCTTC.